Given below is one T cell receptor beta chain in context. This clone's antigen is unknown. Per-nucleotide qualities are absent, and no much larger clonotype sits a single base away. The V and J ends are trimmed by 0 bases and 11 bases, leaving 13 bases between them. Measured from the cysteine to the phenylalanine, the CDR3 is 13 residues long. Kept here is only the CDR3 DNA, which spans 39 bases and is read in frame from base 1. Sequences SEHNR (CDR1) and FQNEAQ (CDR2) are obtained from the germline V gene (reference sequence). The immunoSEQ Assay, a bias-controlled multiplex PCR, was used to amplify TCRbeta CDR3 regions from genomic DNA. Processing in the source paper ran as follows. Nucleated cell counts per sample were estimated from amplification of reference gene primers within the assay. Sequence reads were collapsed and filtered to measure the absolute abundance of every unique TCRbeta CDR3 rearrangement. For each sample, productive Simpson clonality was calculated as the square root of Simpson's diversity index over productive rearrangements. The immuneACCESS repertoire file appears here via TCRdb, limited to in-frame rearrangements. These files lack a portion of the clones; in checked studies, under half of the deficit traces to unresolved V genes, and the cause of the others is not known. V and J calls and clone size follow that table, whereas D and trimming were derived from the DNA. This sample lists roughly 120,000 clones; approximately 90% were detected once. 7.7% of the sample lies in the top ten.

The data originate from a study of blood T cell repertoires in COVID-19 (TCRdb year 2020). At the level of the whole study: Samples from collaborators originated in the United States, Italy and Spain and spanned both the acute and convalescent phases of COVID-19. The dataset comprised deeply sampled blood TCRbeta repertoires from subjects exposed to, actively infected with, or recovered from COVID-19. The repertoires were made available in a free public database intended to serve as a resource for research on the immune response to SARS-CoV-2. Where available, HLA class I and class II types were obtained from metadata supplied by the sample provider rather than from assay-based typing. The prospective study material was composed of cDNA or gDNA derived from T cells, B-cell-depleted T cells, or PBMCs. A de-identified subject ID, COVID-19 status, age in years and sex were almost always included in the sample metadata. Samples were obtained from the ongoing ImmuneRACE study (first 160 participants) and from over 1,000 subjects provided by 6 global collaborators. Paper-wide results and their limitations: Clinical and demographic metadata were provided uncurated, with the amount varying by source and participant.

The collaborating institutions used their own protocols to collect whole blood in K2EDTA tubes. For TCRbeta analysis, collaborator samples were shipped as frozen whole blood, as isolated PBMCs, or as DNA extracted from either sample type. Sequencing input: peripheral blood. The rearrangement combines TRBV7-9 with TRBJ1-1; TRBD1 could be the D gene, as 5 bases match. The clonotype originates from a human donor in a cohort sampled during active COVID-19. This receptor carries the CDR3 CASSLARDSRAFF. The DNA sequence is given as TGTGCCAGCAGCTTAGCGAGAGACAGTAGGGCTTTCTTT.